Below, one T cell receptor beta chain is given with its context. These data are taken from a study of blood T cell repertoires in COVID-19. In germline, CDR1 is SNHLY, CDR2 FYNNEI. The CDR3 is made up of 15 amino acids. V lost 6 bases, J lost 1 base, and 4 bases stayed unmatched. The assay was immunoSEQ multiplex PCR, and TCRdb's table has in-frame clones only and misses some. The sample lists around 41,000 clones, roughly 85% occurring once. The V call is TRBV2, the J call TRBJ2-1, with 9 bases matching TRBD1. This clonotype originated in a human donor in a cohort sampled during active COVID-19. The sample comprised peripheral blood. This CDR3 reads CASRDRGLSYNEQFF. The DNA for the CDR3 is TGTGCCAGCAGGGACAGGGGCTTATCCTACAATGAGCAGTTCTTC.